The source of this T cell receptor beta chain is a study of blood T cells in healthy people across ages. Next came a second PCR, run for roughly 6 to 11 cycles, which used a sample-barcoded 5' primer along with a J-beta primer mix. Each CDR3 protein gets one entry after TCRdb re-called the 5' RACE reads with MiXCR. This table has about 930,000 distinct CDR3 sequences, 25% to 30% appearing once. The CDR3 spans 14 residues. Germline lookup yields CDR1 DFQATT and CDR2 SNEGSKA (reference sequence). Germline trimming cut 5 bases from V and 8 bases from J; bases unmatched to any gene: 8. These data are also associated with another study on T cells of mothers and their children. That study reports: Donors comprised three healthy Caucasian mothers plus their six children. Mother-child pairs who were related displayed a slightly higher overlap than unrelated pairs, a difference that was non-significant.

V is TRBV20-1 and J is TRBJ2-4, with TRBD1 matching over 11 bases. Material: blood. The origin of this receptor is a woman in her thirties or forties in good health. The CDR3 sequence: CSASGTGGSYIQYF. The CDR3, as DNA: TGCAGTGCTTCCGGGACAGGGGGATCCTACATTCAGTACTTC.